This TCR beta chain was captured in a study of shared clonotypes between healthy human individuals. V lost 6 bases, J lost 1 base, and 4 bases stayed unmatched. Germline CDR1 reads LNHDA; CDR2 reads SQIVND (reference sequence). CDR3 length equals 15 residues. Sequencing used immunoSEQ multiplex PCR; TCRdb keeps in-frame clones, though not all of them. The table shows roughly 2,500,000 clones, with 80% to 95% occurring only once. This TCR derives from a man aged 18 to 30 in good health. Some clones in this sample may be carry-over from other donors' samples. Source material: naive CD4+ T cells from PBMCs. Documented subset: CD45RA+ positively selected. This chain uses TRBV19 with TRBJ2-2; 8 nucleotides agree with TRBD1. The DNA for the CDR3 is TGTGCCAGTAGAAACGGACAGGGGAACACCGGGGAGCTGTTTTTT. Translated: CASRNGQGNTGELFF. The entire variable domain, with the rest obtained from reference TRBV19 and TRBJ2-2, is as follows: DGGITQSPKYLFRKEGQNVTLSCEQNLNHDAMYWYRQDPGQGLRLIYYSQIVNDFQKGDIAEGYSVSREKKESFPLTVTSAQKNPTAFYLCASRNGQGNTGELFFGEGSRLTVL.